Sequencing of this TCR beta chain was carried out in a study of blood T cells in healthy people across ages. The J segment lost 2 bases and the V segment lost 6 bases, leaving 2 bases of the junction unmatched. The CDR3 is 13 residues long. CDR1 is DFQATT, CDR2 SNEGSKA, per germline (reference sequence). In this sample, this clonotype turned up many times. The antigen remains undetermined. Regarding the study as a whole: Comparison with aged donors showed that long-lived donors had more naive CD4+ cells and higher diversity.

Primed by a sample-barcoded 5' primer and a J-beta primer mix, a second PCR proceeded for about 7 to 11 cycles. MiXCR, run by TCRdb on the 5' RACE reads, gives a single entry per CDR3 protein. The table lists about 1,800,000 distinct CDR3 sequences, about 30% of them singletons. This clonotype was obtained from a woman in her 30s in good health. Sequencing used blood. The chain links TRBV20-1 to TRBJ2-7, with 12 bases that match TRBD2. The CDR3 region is CSAASGRAYEQYF. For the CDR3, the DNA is TGCAGTGCAGCTAGCGGGAGGGCCTACGAGCAGTACTTC.